This note documents a single T cell receptor (beta chain) sequence. A junction boundary mismatches the germline segment, possibly from a read error. There are 13 residues in the CDR3. The germline V gene encodes CDR1 SNHLY and CDR2 FYNNEI. This sample was taken from a study of T cell repertoires in cytomegalovirus infection. Via MiXCR, TCRdb re-called the reads, giving one row per CDR3 protein. The table lists about 360,000 distinct CDR3 sequences, 15% to 20% of them singletons. The specimen was PBMCs. The rearrangement joins TRBV2 to TRBJ2-1; perhaps TRBD1 as D (6 bases). This receptor was identified in a human donor in good health (CMV status not recorded). Some clones in this sample may be carry-over from other donors' samples. The CDR3 protein is CASRTDSQGNKIF. CDR3 nucleotides: TGTGCCAGCAGAACGGACTCTCAGGGGAATAAGATCTTC.